One sample yielded the 20 T cell receptor beta chains listed below, sequenced in a study of blood T cell repertoires in COVID-19. Repertoires were generated with immunoSEQ multiplex PCR, while TCRdb's copy carries only in-frame clones and drops some. The sample has 120,000 to 150,000 clones, 90% seen once. Sequencing was done on a sample of peripheral blood. These receptors were taken from a woman of 80 years or more with acute or convalescent COVID-19.

The gene calls are TRBV10-2 and TRBJ1-2, with D possibly being TRBD1 (5 bases). Germline V CDR1 and CDR2: WSHSY, SAAADI. This CDR3 spans 16 amino acids. With 0 bases removed from V and 0 bases from J, the gap between germline ends came to 11 bases. The CDR3 here is CASSESAGHPNYGYTF. The CDR3 DNA reads as TGCGCCAGCAGTGAGTCGGCAGGGCATCCTAACTATGGCTACACCTTC.

As for this clone: This sample also contains other DNA sequences that code for the same CDR3. The rearrangement joins TRBV5-1 to TRBJ1-5; perhaps TRBD1 as D (6 bases). The length of the CDR3 is 14 residues. V lost 4 bases and J lost 1, with 9 bases in between. CDR1 and CDR2 from the germline V gene are SGHRS and YFSETQ. The CDR3 loop reads CASSPGQSNQPQHF. CDR3 nucleotides: TGCGCCAGCAGCCCGGGACAAAGCAATCAGCCCCAGCATTTT.

The rearrangement links TRBV6-5 to TRBJ2-2; 7 bases align to TRBD1. Germline values: CDR1 MNHEY, CDR2 SVGAGI. V lost 3 bases, J lost 3 bases, and 7 bases stayed unmatched. The CDR3 is 16 residues long. CDR3 protein: CASSYGPGQYTGELFF. The CDR3 DNA reads as TGTGCCAGCAGTTATGGGCCGGGACAGTACACCGGGGAGCTGTTTTTT.

V usage is TRBV11-2 and J usage is TRBJ1-1; D not certain. The CDR3 runs 14 residues. The germline gives CDR1 SGHAT, CDR2 FQNNGV. Trimming left V 1 base short and J 1 base short, with 7 bases between. CDR3 region: CASSLAVGNTEAFF. CDR3 DNA: TGTGCCAGCAGCTTAGCTGTCGGGAACACTGAAGCTTTCTTT.

The chain links TRBV6-5 to TRBJ2-3; maybe TRBD2 (5 bases). The length of the CDR3 is 16 residues. Germline V gene sequence: CDR1 MNHEY, CDR2 SVGAGI. Trimming shortened V by 2 bases and J by 4 bases, and 16 bases separated the two germline ends. The CDR3 DNA reads TGTGCCAGCAGTTACGAGGGTTCGGCCCTTCCAGATACGCAGTATTTT. Translated: CASSYEGSALPDTQYF.

This chain connects TRBV11-2 to TRBJ1-2; weak D call: TRBD1 (6 bases). Trimming took 6 bases from V and 0 from J, leaving 14 bases between them. The CDR3 covers 15 residues. Per the germline V gene, CDR1 is SGHAT and CDR2 is FQNNGV. This chain's CDR3 is CASRRIGTPNYGYTF. CDR3 coding DNA: TGTGCCAGCAGAAGGATCGGGACACCTAACTATGGCTACACCTTC.

The genes are TRBV2 and TRBJ1-2; D uncertain. V shed 8 bases and J shed 4 bases, with 5 bases lying between them. The CDR3 has 10 residues. Germline CDR1 is SNHLY and CDR2 is FYNNEI. The CDR3 is CASGSYGYTF. The CDR3 DNA is TGTGCCAGCGGCTCCTATGGCTACACCTTC.

This chain joins TRBV5-1 and TRBJ1-1; 8 bases agree with TRBD1. V trimming: 4 bases; J trimming: 7 bases; junction bases outside the gene matches: 6. The CDR3 sequence is 13 residues long. Germline lookup yields CDR1 SGHRS and CDR2 YFSETQ. CDR3 DNA: TGCGCCAGCAGCAAGGACAGGGCGGTTGAAGCTTTCTTT. Its translation: CASSKDRAVEAFF.

The rearrangement joins TRBV2 to TRBJ1-6; D ambiguous. Trimming removed 4 bases from V and 10 bases from J, with 11 bases in between. This CDR3 spans 13 amino acids. Germline V gene sequence: CDR1 SNHLY, CDR2 FYNNEI. CDR3 protein: CASSAGKRSPLHF. In DNA form, the CDR3 reads TGTGCCAGCAGTGCGGGTAAAAGGTCACCCCTCCACTTT.

This chain links TRBV5-1 with TRBJ1-2, with D tentatively TRBD1 (5 bases). Trimming took off 0 bases at V and 2 bases at J, with 14 bases between the two ends. Germline V gene lookup returns CDR1 SGHRS and CDR2 YFSETQ. The CDR3 has 16 residues. This chain's CDR3 is CASSLAPGRENYGYTF. In nucleotides, the CDR3 is TGCGCCAGCAGCTTGGCCCCGGGCAGGGAAAACTATGGCTACACCTTC.

V is TRBV18 and J is TRBJ2-7; D not certain. The germline CDR1 and CDR2 sequences are KGHSH and LQKENI. The CDR3 extends over 15 amino acids. Trimming cost V 2 bases and J 2 bases, with 13 bases left between them. CDR3 protein: CASSPTETLTYEQYF. In nucleotides, the CDR3 is TGTGCCAGCTCACCAACAGAAACACTGACCTACGAGCAGTACTTC.

V gene TRBV19 combines with J gene TRBJ2-2, with 8 bases identical to TRBD2. V shed 3 bases, J shed 0 bases, and the junction held 3 bases outside the gene matches. The length of the CDR3 is 16 residues. From germline, CDR1 is LNHDA and CDR2 SQIVND (reference sequence). The DNA for the CDR3 is TGTGCCAGTAGTATCCCAGCGGGAGCGAACACCGGGGAGCTGTTTTTT. Protein sequence: CASSIPAGANTGELFF.

V and J are TRBV2 and TRBJ2-2, with 9 bases aligning to TRBD1. V lost 2 bases, J lost 6 bases, and 4 bases stayed unmatched. The germline V gene encodes CDR1 SNHLY and CDR2 FYNNEI. The CDR3 is 15 amino acids. CDR3 sequence reads: CASSEITGGSGELFF. The DNA of the CDR3 is TGTGCCAGCAGTGAAATTACAGGGGGCTCCGGGGAGCTGTTTTTT.

This chain uses TRBV6-5 with TRBJ2-5, with D tentatively TRBD2 (7 bases). V was cut by 10 bases and J by 7 bases, with 19 bases left in between. In germline, CDR1 is MNHEY, CDR2 SVGAGI. The CDR3 covers 13 residues. CDR3 loop: CAINIGGGGTQYF. In DNA, the CDR3 is TGTGCCATCAATATCGGAGGGGGGGGGACCCAGTACTTC.

This chain connects TRBV11-2 to TRBJ2-1, with TRBD2 matching 10 bases. CDR1 and CDR2 (germline): SGHAT, FQNNGV. The V and J ends lost 0 bases and 6 bases, in that order; junction bases with no gene match: 8. This CDR3 contains 17 residues. CDR3 residues: CASSLDLSGGALNEQFF. CDR3 sequence (DNA): TGTGCCAGCAGCTTAGATCTAAGCGGGGGGGCTCTCAATGAGCAGTTCTTC. The variable domain in full, with the rest retrieved from reference TRBV11-2 and TRBJ2-1, is EAGVAQSPRYKIIEKRQSVAFWCNPISGHATLYWYQQILGQGPKLLIQFQNNGVVDDSQLPKDRFSAERLKGVDSTLKIQPAKLEDSAVYLCASSLDLSGGALNEQFFGPGTRLTVL.

The chain couples TRBV5-6 to TRBJ1-5, with D hard to call. There are 16 residues in the CDR3. From germline, CDR1 is SGHDT and CDR2 YYEEEE. Trimming stripped 0 bases from V and 5 bases from J, with 15 bases between. The CDR3, as DNA: TGTGCCAGCAGCTTGGGGCAGGCCGGATGGGATCAGCCCCAGCATTTT. This sequence encodes CASSLGQAGWDQPQHF.

This chain uses TRBV10-3 with TRBJ1-1, with D maybe TRBD1 (6 bases). This CDR3 contains 14 residues. V shed 5 bases and J shed 7 bases, with 17 bases lying between them. Looked up from germline, CDR1 is ENHRY and CDR2 is SYGVKD. As DNA, the CDR3 is TGTGCCATCAGTACAGGGAGAGGTGAGAGTGAAGCTTTCTTT. It codes for CAISTGRGESEAFF.

The chain joins TRBV7-6 to TRBJ1-1; D remains ambiguous. Germline V CDR1 and CDR2: SGHVS, FNYEAQ. The CDR3 is 16 residues long. Trimming left V 4 bases short and J 0 bases short, with 15 bases between. For the CDR3, the DNA is TGTGCCAGCAGCTCCCACACGGGATCCTTGAACACTGAAGCTTTCTTT. It translates to CASSSHTGSLNTEAFF.

This clone was observed a handful of times. V and J are TRBV19 and TRBJ2-3; 9 positions agree with TRBD2. The CDR3 is 15 residues long. Germline V lookup: CDR1 LNHDA, CDR2 SQIVND (reference sequence). J gave up 4 bases and V 6 bases, and 8 bases lay outside the gene matches. The DNA of the CDR3 is TGTGCCAGTAGCCTAGCGGGAAGGGGATCAGATACGCAGTATTTT. Translated, it gives CASSLAGRGSDTQYF.

The V call is TRBV6-5, the J call TRBJ1-2; D is ambiguous. V shed 7 bases and J shed 2 bases, with 14 bases lying between them. The CDR3 is made up of 14 amino acids. From germline, CDR1 is MNHEY and CDR2 SVGAGI. The CDR3 DNA follows: TGTGCCAGCAAGTTAGCAGCCCACAACTATGGCTACACCTTC. It is translated as CASKLAAHNYGYTF.